This T cell receptor (beta chain) is from a study of response to subunit inactivated influenza vaccine. This clonotype has a handful of counts. Antigen: not known. From the RT-PCR reads, TCRdb called clonotypes with MiXCR, one entry per CDR3 protein. This sample has over 800,000 distinct CDR3 sequences, with approximately 22% found just once. The study, taken as a whole, reports: A suggestion made by the authors is that each seasonal influenza vaccination recruits few new T cells.

V trimming: 5 bases; J trimming: 3 bases; junction bases outside the gene matches: 11. Looked up from germline, CDR1 is DFQATT and CDR2 is SNEGSKA (reference sequence). The CDR3 is 15 amino acids. The sequence was collected from a man in his fifties or sixties who received an inactivated influenza vaccine. The sample consisted of PBMCs from blood, taken more than 4 days after vaccination. This chain links TRBV20-1 with TRBJ2-3; 7 bases fit TRBD2. This CDR3 is CSALRSSGRTDTQYF. For the CDR3, the DNA is TGCAGTGCTCTCAGATCTAGCGGAAGAACAGATACGCAGTATTTT.